This TCR beta chain was found in a study of identical twins (dated by TCRdb to 2016 to 2017). The study in broad terms: TCR alpha and beta repertoires from monozygotic twins, unrelated adults of various ages and cord blood were deep-sequenced to test whether fetal clonotypes persist. To rule out contamination, the twin experiments were replicated at different times with different library preparation protocols.

Only healthy Caucasian donors were included. The twin cohort comprised three pairs of female monozygotic twins, all aged roughly 18 to 30 years. Peripheral blood mononuclear cells were used as the source from which RNA for TCR libraries was isolated. Library prep was done by 5' RACE. Sequencing used an Illumina HiSeq 2000. A universal primer binding site was added through template switching, and the final cDNA carried a unique molecular identifier so that TCR cDNA molecules could be counted accurately. Specific primers in the conserved constant-segment region were used to synthesize first-strand cDNA for the TCR alpha and beta chains. To control for contamination, each cDNA library was double barcoded with a SMART-Mk sample barcode plus Illumina barcodes. TruSeq adapter sequences along with Illumina sample barcodes were introduced in two successive PCR steps. The Illumina HiSeq platform was used with custom primers to sequence TCR alpha and beta cDNA libraries. The study's processing was this. Raw reads were processed with MiGEC to extract unique molecular identifiers, and MiXCR was used to determine CDR3 positions. For each individual, recombination models were inferred using an EM algorithm with the repgenHMM and IGoR tools. The tcR package in R was used for shared clonotype analysis, with sharing normalized by the product of cloneset sizes. To study raw recombination free of thymic and clonal selection effects, out-of-frame nonproductive sequences were analyzed. TCRdb took the public reads, trimmed them with fastp at Q25, ran MiXCR for clone calling and kept in-frame beta chains. When rows share a CDR3 protein, they turn into one entry using the most common DNA and genes. The V and J calls were not made by the authors but by TCRdb's processing. The table for this sample lists roughly 630,000 distinct CDR3 sequences; around 7.4% of them were counted only once. The ten largest make up about 1.5% of the sample.

As to this clonotype: Its antigen is unknown. No clone much larger than this one lies a single base away; base qualities are absent.

The full study reports these points: Compared with coincidental sharing between unrelated individuals, out-of-frame TCR alpha sequences shared between twins had an excess of sequences with low generation probability. Fewer insertions were carried by abundant cord blood beta clonotypes, a similar but weaker trend appeared in young adult naive repertoires, and no such trend appeared in memory repertoires. Invariant T cells such as MAIT and iNKT could partly confound zero-insertion analyses, though diverse VJ usage argued against this for most clonotypes. The excess sharing between twins in beta out-of-frame sequences was weaker because fewer shared sequences reduced the signal-to-noise ratio. Because the same donors could not be followed over many years, the conclusions relied on cross-sectional statistical analysis. Out-of-frame TCR alpha sharing in monozygotic twins was systematically underestimated by recombination models, whereas sharing between unrelated individuals was in agreement with the recombination models.

Inclusive of the bounding cysteine and phenylalanine, the CDR3 is 18 residues long. Left in the record is the CDR3 DNA by itself, 54 bases read in frame from the first base. Trimming takes 3 bases off V and 0 bases off J; junction bases not matched to a gene: 13. In the germline V gene (reference sequence), CDR1 corresponds to DFQATT and CDR2 to SNEGSKA. These same records also appear under a second study, on yellow fever vaccine responses in identical twins. As that second study puts it: According to the authors, the vaccine-induced T cell response in identical twins seemed to be partly convergent and partly specific to each individual. In identical twins, the study followed T cell clones that responded to the vaccine with precision.

Specimen: PBMCs. The receptor was isolated from a woman aged 18-30 years in good health. The V and J segments used are TRBV20-1 and TRBJ2-7, with 11 bases aligning to TRBD2. DNA sequence: TGCAGTGCTAGCGAACTAGCGGGAGTGGCCAGGGCCTCCTACGAGCAGTACTTC. Its translation is CSASELAGVARASYEQYF.